This TCR beta chain emerged from a study of T cell responses to AZD1222 COVID-19 vaccine (dated by TCRdb to about 2021). Background for the entire study: Because spike-specific TCR depth and breadth did not differ between the two schedules, AZD1222 recipients who got a second dose at roughly 4 weeks were pooled with those who got a second dose at roughly 12 weeks. A total of 233 trial participants underwent TCR sequencing, of whom some 200 had received two doses of AZD1222 and some 26 had received two doses of the MenACWY control vaccine. Trial participants were enrolled by age into subgroups of 18-55, 56-69 and 70-plus years, and about 150, 27 and 61 TCR-sequenced participants, respectively, were included in these subgroups. General study outcomes and caveats: Nearly half of unique spike-specific TCRs reportedly recognized epitopes outside regions mutated in the B.1.351 and B.1.1.7 variants. A significant rise in spike-specific TCR breadth and depth was observed after two AZD1222 doses relative to day 0 and relative to MenACWY recipients. Only five or six AZD1222 recipients were SARS-CoV-2 seropositive at baseline, limiting conclusions about previously exposed vaccinees. No day 14 peak-response samples were available, so repertoires were characterized only after the peak T cell response. The 56-69-year group was small, and its depth increase did not reach significance, likely because of low power. The vaccine-associated CD4 TCRs covered the entire spike protein, and the dominant responses fell in regions 160-218 and 743-854. Participants were mostly white British and included more females than males, and it was suggested by the authors that clonal diversity may have been underestimated.

The time point label on this specimen signifies: baseline before first vaccination. The vaccinee samples were drawn from two UK trials, COV001 and COV002, one of which was a single-blind randomized controlled phase 2/3 trial testing AZD1222 (ChAdOx1 nCoV-19) in healthy adults. Trial participant PBMC samples were collected at day 0 and day 28 after the second dose for TCRbeta chain sequencing. The CDR3 regions of human TCRbeta chains were analyzed by immunosequencing. The authors processed their data as follows. TCRs in the repertoires were matched against a reference library of SARS-CoV-2-specific TCRs that had been generated with the MIRA antigen-specificity platform. Breadth was defined as the fraction of unique TCRs that were SARS-CoV-2-associated, and depth was defined as the fraction of total T cells that were SARS-CoV-2-associated. Using the MIRA data, every spike-specific TCR was mapped to the spike region that the TCR reacted to and assigned to either a CD4 or a CD8 class. Log10-transformed breadth and depth values were compared by one-way ANOVA with Sidak's multiple comparisons tests. The table was pulled from immuneACCESS by TCRdb, which kept in-frame rearrangements only. Such tables lose some clones; where checked, under half of the loss comes from unresolved V genes, and the rest has no known cause. The V and J calls and clone size are taken from that table; D and trimming were inferred from the DNA. Counted in this sample were 55,000 to 70,000 clones; more than 70% of them appeared once. The biggest ten clones account for less than 9.5% of the sample.

This clone was picked up one time. Its antigen specificity is not known. Per-base quality was not reported, and no clone a single base away is much larger than it. This clonotype was sampled from an adult in good health. Source: peripheral blood, taken on day 0 of AZD1222 vaccination.

The CDR3 here reads CASSAVTNEKLFF. The DNA sequence reads TGTGCCAGTTCCGCCGTAACTAATGAAAAACTGTTTTTT. In this chain, TRBV6-5 is recombined with TRBJ1-4, with no D gene named confidently. The germline V gene yields MNHEY for CDR1 and SVGAGI for CDR2. A distance of 9 bases separates the germline ends of V and J, which lose 9 bases and 1 base respectively. From the cysteine up to the phenylalanine, the CDR3 has a length of 13 residues. The read is trimmed to its CDR3 DNA, 39 bases read in frame from base 1.